This TCR beta chain was recorded in a study of vaccination and CD4 T cells after COVID-19. The wider study: Cells received overlapping spike peptides from SARS-CoV-2, HCoV-NL63, HCoV-OC43 and HCoV-229E as stimulation. The study's findings and limits: Vaccine-specific clones numbering 304 of 307 showed spike mono-reactivity in convalescent patients.

CD4+ T cells that had been cultured provided DNA sequenced with the Oncomine TCR Beta short-read assay. The authors extracted genomic DNA from cultured CD4+ T cells. TCRdb re-derived calls from the PCR reads in MiXCR, one entry per CDR3 protein. This sample has about 6,300 distinct CDR3 sequences, with approximately 35% found just once. Worth noting for this clonotype: As yet, its antigen is unknown.

As for treatment: 10-day PBMC culture with coronavirus spike peptide pools or control peptides (ViraFEST assay). Before the COVID-19 pandemic (2011-2018), CD4+ T cells were obtained from the unexposed donor. Expanded clonotypes were found by TCR sequencing after peptide-pool stimulation (ViraFEST). The J segment lost 5 bases and the V segment lost 6 bases, leaving 8 bases of the junction unmatched. Germline V CDR1 and CDR2: DFQATT, SNEGSKA (reference sequence). The CDR3 is 16 amino acids. The sequencing input was CD4+ T cells from blood, cultured in vitro. V and J are TRBV20-1 and TRBJ2-3, with TRBD2 matching over 16 bases. This TCR came from a human donor in good health. CDR3: CSAPGLAGGQGDTQYF. The CDR3 DNA is TGCAGTGCCCCGGGACTAGCGGGAGGGCAGGGAGATACGCAGTATTTT.